Listed below are T cell receptor beta chains from one sample, sequenced in a study of blood T cells in healthy people across ages. MiXCR, run by TCRdb on the 5' RACE reads, gives a single entry per CDR3 protein. This sample has some 920,000 distinct CDR3 sequences, with just over 50% found just once. The sample was blood. The receptors derive from a woman between 55 and 75 years old in good health. CDR3s include the opening cysteine and the closing phenylalanine or tryptophan. D genes are given only for firm matches. Not all rows give a size; the values are once, few, many and, for expanded clones, a class.

TGTGCCAGCAGTCCCCCCCTAGCCTACGAGCAGTACTTC,CASSPPLAYEQYF,TRBJ2-7,NA,NA,TRBV12-3/TRBV12-4
TGTGCCAGCAGCTGTGGCAGGGGAGACGAGCAGTACTTC,CASSCGRGDEQYF,TRBJ2-7,NA,NA,TRBV12-1
TGTGCCAGCAGTCACCGGGACTACCGAGATACGCAGTATTTT,CASSHRDYRDTQYF,TRBJ2-3,few,TRBD2,TRBV6-6
TGTGCCAGCAGTCTGAGTCTCGGCGGCTCCTACGAGCAGTACTTC,CASSLSLGGSYEQYF,TRBJ2-7,NA,NA,TRBV6-6
TGCAGCGTTGAGGGGTGGGGAAACTATGGCTACACCTTC,CSVEGWGNYGYTF,TRBJ1-2,NA,NA,TRBV29-1
TGCGCCAGCAGCTGGCCTCCGGGACAGGGTATACACGAGCAGTACTTC,CASSWPPGQGIHEQYF,TRBJ2-7,NA,TRBD1,TRBV5-1
TGCAGCGTTGTGCGGGCCCGAGAGACCCAGTACTTC,CSVVRARETQYF,TRBJ2-5,few,NA,TRBV29-1
TGTGCCATCAGTGAGTCCCCCGCCAACGAGCAGTACTTC,CAISESPANEQYF,TRBJ2-7,few,NA,TRBV10-3
TGTGCCAGCAGCGATTCCCGGGTAGGGCAGCCCCAGCATTTT,CASSDSRVGQPQHF,TRBJ1-5,few,NA,TRBV7-9
TGCGCCAGCAGCTTGGGTATAGCGGGAGTCTACGAGCAGTACTTC,CASSLGIAGVYEQYF,TRBJ2-7,few,TRBD2,TRBV5-1
TGTGCCAGCAGCTTAGCCCCGGGACAGGGAAGCAATGGCTACACCTTC,CASSLAPGQGSNGYTF,TRBJ1-2,once,TRBD1,TRBV11-2
TGCGCCAGCAGCCGAATACGAGCGGGAGAACACAAGCAGTACTTC,CASSRIRAGEHKQYF,TRBJ2-7,NA,TRBD2,TRBV4-1
TGTGCCAGCCTTACAGCTAACTATGGCTACACCTTC,CASLTANYGYTF,TRBJ1-2,NA,NA,TRBV2
TGCAGCGTTGAAGATCCAGTTTCCTACGAGCAGTACTTC,CSVEDPVSYEQYF,TRBJ2-7,NA,NA,TRBV29-1
TGTGCCAGCAGTTCTCCGGACAGGAGTTACTACGAGCAGTACTTC,CASSSPDRSYYEQYF,TRBJ2-7,NA,TRBD1,TRBV12-3/TRBV12-4
TGTGCCAGCAGCTTCAATGGTCTAAACACTGAAGCTTTCTTT,CASSFNGLNTEAFF,TRBJ1-1,NA,NA,TRBV5-6
TGCGCCAGCACTTCTCCGGGACTAAGGGATGAGCAGTACTTC,CASTSPGLRDEQYF,TRBJ2-7,NA,TRBD2,TRBV12-3/TRBV12-4
TGCAGCGTTGACAGCCAGGGAAATAACGAGCAGTACTTC,CSVDSQGNNEQYF,TRBJ2-7,many,NA,TRBV29-1
TGTGCCAGCAGTTTTGAAGGGGGAACCTACGAGCAGTACTTC,CASSFEGGTYEQYF,TRBJ2-7,NA,NA,TRBV12-3/TRBV12-4
TGTGCCAGCAGAGCGGGGGGGACCTACAATGAGCAGTTCTTC,CASRAGGTYNEQFF,TRBJ2-1,few,TRBD2,TRBV6-2/TRBV6-3
TGTGCCAGCAGCCTCCCAGGGCGGCCGGGCCGGGGTGAAAAACTGTTTTTT,CASSLPGRPGRGEKLFF,TRBJ1-4,few,NA,TRBV7-4
TGTGCCAGCAGTCCGGGACACCGAAATGAAAAACTGTTTTTT,CASSPGHRNEKLFF,TRBJ1-4,NA,NA,TRBV6-2/TRBV6-3
TGTGCCAGCAGGGGTCAGGGAAGTTGGTACGAGCAGTACTTC,CASRGQGSWYEQYF,TRBJ2-7,few,NA,TRBV28
TGTGCCAGCAGCGGACAACAAAACTATGGCTACACCTTC,CASSGQQNYGYTF,TRBJ1-2,few,NA,TRBV9
TGCAGCGCTAGAAGTGAGTCGGGGACTTCTAATCATTGGAGGGGCAATGAGCAGTTCTTC,CSARSESGTSNHWRGNEQFF,TRBJ2-1,few,NA,TRBV20-1
TGTGCCAGCAGCCGAACAGACGGAGCCTACGAGCAGTACTTC,CASSRTDGAYEQYF,TRBJ2-7,once,NA,TRBV3-1
TGCAGCGGTAGAGGGGATGAGCAGTTCTTC,CSGRGDEQFF,TRBJ2-1,NA,NA,TRBV29-1
TGTGCCAGCACCCTCGGGAGCCGCTATGGCTACACCTTC,CASTLGSRYGYTF,TRBJ1-2,NA,NA,TRBV12-3/TRBV12-4
TGTGCCACCAGCAGAGTTACGGGAAATTCACCCCTCCACTTT,CATSRVTGNSPLHF,TRBJ1-6,few,NA,TRBV15
TGTGCCAGCAGTGATGCGGGCTCCTACAATGAGCAGTTCTTC,CASSDAGSYNEQFF,TRBJ2-1,NA,NA,TRBV9
TGTGCCAGCAGTTTATCCGGGACAGGGGGCTCCGGGGAGCTGTTTTTT,CASSLSGTGGSGELFF,TRBJ2-2,NA,TRBD1,TRBV28
TGTGCCAGCAGCCCTCACGAGGGCGGGAGGTTGTTAGGGCAGTTCTTC,CASSPHEGGRLLGQFF,TRBJ2-1,NA,TRBD2,TRBV14
TGCAGCGTGTCGCACGGGAACACTGAAGCTTTCTTT,CSVSHGNTEAFF,TRBJ1-1,few,NA,TRBV29-1